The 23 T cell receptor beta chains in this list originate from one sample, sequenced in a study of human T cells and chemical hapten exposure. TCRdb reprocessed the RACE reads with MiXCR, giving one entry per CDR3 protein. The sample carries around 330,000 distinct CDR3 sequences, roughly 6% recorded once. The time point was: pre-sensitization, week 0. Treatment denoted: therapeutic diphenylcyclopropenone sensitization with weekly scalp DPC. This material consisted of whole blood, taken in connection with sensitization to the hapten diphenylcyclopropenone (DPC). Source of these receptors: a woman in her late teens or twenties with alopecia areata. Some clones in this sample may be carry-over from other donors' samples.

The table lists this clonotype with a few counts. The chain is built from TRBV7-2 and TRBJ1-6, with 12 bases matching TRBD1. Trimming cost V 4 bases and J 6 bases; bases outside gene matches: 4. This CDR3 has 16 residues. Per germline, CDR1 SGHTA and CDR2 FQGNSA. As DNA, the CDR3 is TGTGCCAGCAGCTCGCCGGGACAGGGGGCTAATTCACCCCTCCACTTT. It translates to CASSSPGQGANSPLHF.

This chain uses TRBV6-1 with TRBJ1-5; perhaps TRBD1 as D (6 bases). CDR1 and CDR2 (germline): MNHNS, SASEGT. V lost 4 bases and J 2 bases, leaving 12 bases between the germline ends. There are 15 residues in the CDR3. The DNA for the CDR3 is TGTGCCAGCAGTGGTTTGGCAGGGGGCAATCAGCCCCAGCATTTT. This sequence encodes CASSGLAGGNQPQHF.

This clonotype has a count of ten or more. CDR3 in amino acids: CASSLAGTFTDTQYF. In nucleotides, the CDR3 is TGTGCCAGCAGCCTAGCTGGGACATTCACAGATACGCAGTATTTT. The chain recombines TRBV27 with TRBJ2-3, with D tentatively TRBD1 (6 bases). CDR3 length equals 15 residues. The germline V gene encodes CDR1 MNHEY and CDR2 SMNVEV (reference sequence). The germline V and J ends were trimmed by 6 bases and 2 bases, with 15 bases remaining between them.

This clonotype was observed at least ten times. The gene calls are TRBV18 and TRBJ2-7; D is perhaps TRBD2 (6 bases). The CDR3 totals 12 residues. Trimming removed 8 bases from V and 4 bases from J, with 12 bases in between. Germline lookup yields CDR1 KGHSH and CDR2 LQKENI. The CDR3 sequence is CASSPGGYEQYF. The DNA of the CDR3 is TGTGCCAGCAGTCCTGGGGGGTACGAGCAGTACTTC.

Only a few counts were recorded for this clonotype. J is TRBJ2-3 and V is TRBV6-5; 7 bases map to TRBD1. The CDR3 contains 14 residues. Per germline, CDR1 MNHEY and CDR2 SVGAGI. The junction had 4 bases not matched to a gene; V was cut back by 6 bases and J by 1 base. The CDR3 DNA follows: TGTGCCAGCAGCCGGACAGGACGCACAGATACGCAGTATTTT. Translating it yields CASSRTGRTDTQYF.

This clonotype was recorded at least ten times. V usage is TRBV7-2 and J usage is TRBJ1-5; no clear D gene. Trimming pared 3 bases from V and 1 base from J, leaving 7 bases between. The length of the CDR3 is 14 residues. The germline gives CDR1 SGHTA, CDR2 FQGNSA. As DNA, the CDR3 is TGTGCCAGCAGCTTTGATGGAAGCAATCAGCCCCAGCATTTT. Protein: CASSFDGSNQPQHF.

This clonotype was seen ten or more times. The CDR3 DNA sequence: TGCAGTGCTACTTACAGGGTAAATCAGCCCCAGCATTTT. Translated: CSATYRVNQPQHF. The rearrangement links TRBV20-1 to TRBJ1-5; D perhaps matches TRBD1 (6 bases). Germline CDR1 reads DFQATT; CDR2 reads SNEGSKA (reference sequence). This CDR3 is built from 13 residues. Trimming removed 4 bases from V and 4 bases from J, with 11 bases in between.

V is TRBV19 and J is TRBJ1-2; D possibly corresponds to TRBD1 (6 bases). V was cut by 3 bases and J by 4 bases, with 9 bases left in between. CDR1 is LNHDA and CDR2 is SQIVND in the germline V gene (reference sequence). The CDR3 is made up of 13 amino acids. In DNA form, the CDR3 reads TGTGCCAGTAGTATCGCGGGGGCCTATGGCTACACCTTC. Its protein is CASSIAGAYGYTF.

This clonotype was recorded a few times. The chain's CDR3 is CASSKGQGDTEAFF. The CDR3 DNA is TGTGCCAGCAGCAAGGGACAGGGGGACACTGAAGCTTTCTTT. The rearrangement links TRBV7-9 to TRBJ1-1; 11 bases map to TRBD1. The CDR3 extends over 14 amino acids. Germline trimming cut 5 bases from V and 3 bases from J; bases unmatched to any gene: 2. From germline, CDR1 is SEHNR and CDR2 FQNEAQ (reference sequence).

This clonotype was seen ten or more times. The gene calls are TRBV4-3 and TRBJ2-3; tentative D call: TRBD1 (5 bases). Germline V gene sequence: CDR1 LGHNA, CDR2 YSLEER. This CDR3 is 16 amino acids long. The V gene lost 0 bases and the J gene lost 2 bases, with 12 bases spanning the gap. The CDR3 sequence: CASSQDVQGFTDTQYF. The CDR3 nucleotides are TGCGCCAGCAGCCAAGATGTGCAGGGTTTCACAGATACGCAGTATTTT.

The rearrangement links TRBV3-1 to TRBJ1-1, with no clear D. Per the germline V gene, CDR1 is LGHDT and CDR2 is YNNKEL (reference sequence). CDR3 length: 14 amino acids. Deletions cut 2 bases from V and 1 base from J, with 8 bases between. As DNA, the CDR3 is TGTGCCAGCAGCCAAAATAGGTCGAACACTGAAGCTTTCTTT. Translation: CASSQNRSNTEAFF.

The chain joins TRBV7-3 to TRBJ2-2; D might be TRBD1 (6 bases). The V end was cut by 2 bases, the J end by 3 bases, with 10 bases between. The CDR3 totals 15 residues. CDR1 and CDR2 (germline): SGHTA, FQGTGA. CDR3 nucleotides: TGTGCCAGCAGCTTACTAGGGGGACACACCGGGGAGCTGTTTTTT. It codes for CASSLLGGHTGELFF.

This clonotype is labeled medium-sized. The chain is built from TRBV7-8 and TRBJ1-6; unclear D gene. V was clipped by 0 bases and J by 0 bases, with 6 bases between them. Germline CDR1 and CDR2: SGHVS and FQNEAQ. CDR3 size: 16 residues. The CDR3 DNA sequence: TGTGCCAGCAGCTTAGCCGAAGCCTCCTATAATTCACCCCTCCACTTT. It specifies CASSLAEASYNSPLHF.

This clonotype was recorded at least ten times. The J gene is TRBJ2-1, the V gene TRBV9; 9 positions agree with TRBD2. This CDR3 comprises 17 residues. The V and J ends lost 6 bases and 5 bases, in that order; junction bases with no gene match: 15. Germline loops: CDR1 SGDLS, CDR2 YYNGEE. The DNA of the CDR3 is TGTGCCAGCACCCCCGGAGTAGCGGGGGCCCTAAACAATGAGCAGTTCTTC. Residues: CASTPGVAGALNNEQFF. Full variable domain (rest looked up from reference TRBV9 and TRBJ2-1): DSGVTQTPKHLITATGQRVTLRCSPRSGDLSVYWYQQSLDQGLQFLIQYYNGEERAKGNILERFSAQQFPDLHSELNLSSLELGDSALYFCASTPGVAGALNNEQFFGPGTRLTVL.

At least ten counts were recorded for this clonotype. For the CDR3, the DNA is TGTGCCAGCAGTGGAGGTTTGGGGGCCTACGAGCAGTACTTC. It translates to CASSGGLGAYEQYF. This sequence joins TRBV2 and TRBJ2-7; D is tentatively TRBD1 or TRBD2 (5 bases each). The CDR3 runs to 14 residues. V gave up 4 bases and J gave up 2 bases, with 12 bases separating them. Per germline, CDR1 SNHLY and CDR2 FYNNEI.

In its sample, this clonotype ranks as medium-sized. CDR3 region: CASSQEAESEAFF. The CDR3 DNA reads TGCGCCAGCAGCCAAGAAGCGGAGTCTGAAGCTTTCTTT. The genes are TRBV4-3 and TRBJ1-1; D is ambiguous. From germline, CDR1 is LGHNA and CDR2 YSLEER. With 0 bases removed from V and 6 bases from J, the gap between germline ends came to 8 bases. The CDR3 loop spans 13 amino acids.

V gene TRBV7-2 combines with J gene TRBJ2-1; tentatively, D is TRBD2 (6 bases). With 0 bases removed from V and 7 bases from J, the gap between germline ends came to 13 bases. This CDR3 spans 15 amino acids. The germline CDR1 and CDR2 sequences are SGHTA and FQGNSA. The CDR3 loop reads CASSLAPGGTNEQFF. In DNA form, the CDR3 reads TGTGCCAGCAGCTTAGCACCCGGGGGTACGAATGAGCAGTTCTTC.

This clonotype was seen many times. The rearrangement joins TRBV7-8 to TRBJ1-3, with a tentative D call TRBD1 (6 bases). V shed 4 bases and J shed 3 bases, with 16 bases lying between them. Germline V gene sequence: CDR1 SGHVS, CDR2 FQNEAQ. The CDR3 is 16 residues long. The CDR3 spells CASSSVSRGNGNTIYF. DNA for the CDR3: TGTGCCAGCAGCTCTGTTTCCAGGGGTAATGGAAACACCATATATTTT.

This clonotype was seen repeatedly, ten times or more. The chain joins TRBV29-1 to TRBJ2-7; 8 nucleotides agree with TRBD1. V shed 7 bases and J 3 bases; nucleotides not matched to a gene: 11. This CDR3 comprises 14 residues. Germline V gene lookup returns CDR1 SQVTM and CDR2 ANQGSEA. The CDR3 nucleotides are TGCAGCGCTGCGTCTCAGGGGGCGAACTACGAGCAGTACTTC. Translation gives CSAASQGANYEQYF.

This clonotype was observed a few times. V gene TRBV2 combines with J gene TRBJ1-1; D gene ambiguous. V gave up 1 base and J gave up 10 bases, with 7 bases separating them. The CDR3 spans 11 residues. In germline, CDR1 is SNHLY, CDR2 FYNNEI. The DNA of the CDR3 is TGTGCCAGCAGTGAAGTCCAAGTAGCTTTCTTT. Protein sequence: CASSEVQVAFF.

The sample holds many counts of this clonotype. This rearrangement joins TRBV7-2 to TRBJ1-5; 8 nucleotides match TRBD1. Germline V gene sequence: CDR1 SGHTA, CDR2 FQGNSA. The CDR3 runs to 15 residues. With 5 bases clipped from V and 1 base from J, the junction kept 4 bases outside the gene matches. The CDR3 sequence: CASSTQGVSNQPQHF. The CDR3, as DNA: TGTGCCAGCAGCACACAGGGGGTCAGCAATCAGCCCCAGCATTTT.

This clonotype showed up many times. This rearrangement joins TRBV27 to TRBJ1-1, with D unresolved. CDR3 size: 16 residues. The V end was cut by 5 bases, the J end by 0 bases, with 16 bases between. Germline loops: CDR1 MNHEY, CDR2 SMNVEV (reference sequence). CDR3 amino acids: CASSVGPQTLNTEAFF. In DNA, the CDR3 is TGTGCCAGCAGTGTCGGGCCCCAAACTTTGAACACTGAAGCTTTCTTT.

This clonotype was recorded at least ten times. CDR3 sequence: CASTVYTLGGRAEAFF. CDR3 nucleotide sequence: TGTGCCAGCACAGTTTATACGTTAGGAGGGAGGGCTGAAGCTTTCTTT. The chain combines TRBV6-5 with TRBJ1-1; D not certain. The V end lost 7 bases, the J end lost 6 bases, and 24 bases lay between the germline ends. Looked up from germline, CDR1 is MNHEY and CDR2 is SVGAGI. This CDR3 has 16 residues.